Presented here are 26 T cell receptor beta chains from one specimen sequenced in a study of T-cell memory formation after mild COVID-19. TCRdb itself ran the 5' RACE reads through MiXCR, one entry per CDR3 protein. The data contain more than 300,000 distinct CDR3 sequences, roughly 15% of them singletons. Input material: PBMCs or a T cell subset sorted from them (not recorded which). The receptor set was obtained from a young man who had mild COVID-19 (a few samples of this study predate the infection). Cell type and time point are not known.

The chain has TRBV15 and TRBJ2-3, with unresolved D. Trimming removed 0 bases at V and 6 bases at J, with 13 bases between. This CDR3 is 15 amino acids long. Looked up from germline, CDR1 is LNHNV and CDR2 is YYDKDF (reference sequence). The CDR3 sequence: CATSREAVAADTQYF. The CDR3 coding sequence is TGTGCCACCAGCAGAGAGGCGGTAGCAGCCGATACGCAGTATTTT.

V gene TRBV20-1 combines with J gene TRBJ1-5, with 10 bases aligning to TRBD1. V was clipped by 5 bases and J by 3 bases; unmatched bases: 7. Germline values: CDR1 DFQATT, CDR2 SNEGSKA (reference sequence). This CDR3 region has 15 residues. The CDR3 is CSAGPGTGDNQPQHF. Written as DNA, the CDR3 is TGCAGTGCTGGACCTGGGACAGGGGACAATCAGCCCCAGCATTTT.

The rearrangement joins TRBV20-1 to TRBJ2-3; the D gene could be TRBD1 or TRBD2 (5 bases each). Between the trimmed V and J ends, which lost 3 bases and 6 bases, there was a span of 10 bases. The CDR3 sequence is 12 residues long. Germline CDR1 DFQATT, CDR2 SNEGSKA (reference sequence). The CDR3 loop reads CSASGAWDTQYF. In DNA, the CDR3 is TGCAGTGCTAGCGGGGCGTGGGATACGCAGTATTTT.

The rearrangement uses TRBV13 and TRBJ2-5, with TRBD1 matching over 10 bases. The CDR3 covers 17 residues. CDR1 and CDR2 (germline): PRHDT, FYEKMQ (reference sequence). V lost 6 bases to trimming and J lost 5 bases; unmatched junction nucleotides: 15. The CDR3 protein is CASSEFLGTGVVETQYF. CDR3 sequence (DNA): TGTGCCAGCAGTGAATTTCTCGGGACAGGGGTAGTGGAGACCCAGTACTTC.

This clonotype was found many times. The chain carries TRBV12-3 or TRBV12-4 and TRBJ2-7, with D uncertain. Trimming left V 8 bases short and J 3 bases short, with 5 bases between. The CDR3 spans 10 residues. CDR3 DNA: TGTGCCAGCGGCTTCTACGAGCAGTACTTC. This codes for CASGFYEQYF.

This clonotype has ten or more counts. V usage is TRBV4-3 and J usage is TRBJ2-5, with D unresolved. The CDR3 covers 12 residues. Per the germline V gene, CDR1 is LGHNA and CDR2 is YSLEER. V was trimmed by 0 bases and J by 3 bases, leaving 2 bases between them. The CDR3 sequence: CASSQDKETQYF. CDR3 nucleotide sequence: TGCGCCAGCAGCCAAGACAAAGAGACCCAGTACTTC.

This clonotype has just a few counts. The V call is TRBV29-1, the J call TRBJ2-1; 15 bases line up with TRBD2. Germline CDR1 is SQVTM and CDR2 is ANQGSEA. The junction had 4 bases not matched to a gene; V was cut back by 4 bases and J by 0 bases. CDR3 length: 17 residues. The CDR3 DNA reads as TGCAGCGTTGTCGGACTAGCGGGGGGGAGCTCCTACAATGAGCAGTTCTTC. This gives the protein CSVVGLAGGSSYNEQFF.

This clonotype was detected a few times. The chain has TRBV7-8 and TRBJ2-7; 9 bases line up with TRBD1. Germline V gene data show CDR1 as SGHVS and CDR2 as FQNEAQ. The ends lost 5 bases at V and 4 bases at J; junction bases unmatched: 9. This CDR3 is 15 amino acids long. The CDR3 DNA reads TGTGCCAGCAGCCCCCGGGACAGGGCTCTTTACGAGCAGTACTTC. It specifies CASSPRDRALYEQYF.

This clonotype was detected a few times. The chain recombines TRBV21-1 with TRBJ2-3; the D call of TRBD1 is as the table states it, not checked on the DNA. TRBV21-1 is a pseudogene segment. This CDR3 has 18 amino acids. CDR3 residues: CASSKKFEAGGLTDTQYF. In DNA, the CDR3 is TGTGCCAGCAGCAAAAAATTCGAGGCAGGGGGGCTCACAGATACGCAGTATTTT.

This chain connects TRBV7-3 to TRBJ2-7; the D gene is possibly TRBD1 (5 bases). In germline, CDR1 is SGHTA, CDR2 FQGTGA. The CDR3 has 15 amino acids. The V gene lost 1 base and the J gene lost 6 bases, with 16 bases spanning the gap. The CDR3 region has the DNA TGTGCCAGCAGCTTAAACAGGTTTCCTCCTACCGAGCAGTACGTC. Translated: CASSLNRFPPTEQYV.

The chain employs TRBV15 and TRBJ1-4; D is uncertain. Trimming cost V 9 bases and J 7 bases, with 18 bases left between them. Germline lookup yields CDR1 LNHNV and CDR2 YYDKDF (reference sequence). The CDR3 extends over 14 amino acids. This chain's CDR3 is CATAEEGLGEKLFF. CDR3 nucleotide sequence: TGTGCCACGGCGGAGGAGGGTTTGGGTGAAAAACTGTTTTTT.

There are a few counts of this clonotype. V is TRBV7-9 and J is TRBJ2-5; no clear D. V was trimmed by 5 bases and J by 3 bases, leaving 16 bases between them. The CDR3 contains 15 residues. The germline gives CDR1 SEHNR, CDR2 FQNEAQ (reference sequence). The CDR3 sequence: CASSAARWAEETQYF. Here the CDR3 DNA reads TGTGCCAGCAGCGCCGCAAGGTGGGCGGAAGAGACCCAGTACTTC.

The gene calls are TRBV20-1 and TRBJ1-5; the D is unclear. Trimming shortened V by 5 bases and J by 1 base, and 9 bases separated the two germline ends. The CDR3 consists of 13 residues. CDR1 is DFQATT and CDR2 is SNEGSKA in the germline V gene (reference sequence). As DNA, the CDR3 is TGCAGTGCTGCCCCGGGCAGCAATCAGCCCCAGCATTTT. As protein: CSAAPGSNQPQHF.

The chain has TRBV9 and TRBJ2-3, with 8 bases fitting TRBD2. Trimming cost V 1 base and J 3 bases; bases outside gene matches: 7. CDR3 size: 16 residues. CDR1 is SGDLS and CDR2 is YYNGEE in the germline V gene. CDR3 sequence: CASSVRSGGDTDTQYF. The CDR3 DNA reads TGTGCCAGCAGCGTAAGGAGCGGGGGAGATACAGATACGCAGTATTTT.

The chain couples TRBV18 to TRBJ1-2, with a tentative D call TRBD1 (5 bases). Trimming stripped 0 bases from V and 4 bases from J, with 12 bases between. CDR3 size: 15 residues. The germline CDR1 and CDR2 sequences are KGHSH and LQKENI. The DNA of the CDR3 is TGTGCCAGCTCACCACCCGTGGGGCGGCTCTATGGCTACACCTTC. Protein: CASSPPVGRLYGYTF.

The chain has TRBV25-1 and TRBJ1-5, with no clear D. The ends were cut back, 1 base at V and 1 base at J, with 11 bases in the middle. Germline loops: CDR1 MGHDK, CDR2 SYGVNS. There are 16 residues in the CDR3. The CDR3 sequence: CASSESGEISNQPQHF. CDR3 sequence (DNA): TGTGCCAGCAGTGAATCTGGGGAAATAAGCAATCAGCCCCAGCATTTT.

This clonotype has only a few counts. The chain recombines TRBV7-9 with TRBJ2-1, with TRBD1 as a possible D gene (6 bases). Trimming cost V 10 bases and J 4 bases, with 14 bases left between them. From germline, CDR1 is SEHNR and CDR2 FQNEAQ (reference sequence). The CDR3 runs to 13 residues. The CDR3 loop reads CATRTAKYNEQFF. The DNA for the CDR3 is TGTGCCACTAGGACAGCCAAATACAATGAGCAGTTCTTC. Using reference TRBV7-9 and TRBJ2-1 for the parts outside the CDR3, the full variable domain is DTGVSQNPRHKITKRGQNVTFRCDPISEHNRLYWYRQTLGQGPEFLTYFQNEAQLEKSRLLSDRFSAERPKGSFSTLEIQRTEQGDSAMYLCATRTAKYNEQFFGPGTRLTVL.

This chain uses TRBV29-1 with TRBJ2-3; 7 bases align to TRBD2. CDR3 size: 14 residues. In germline, CDR1 is SQVTM, CDR2 ANQGSEA. CDR3 loop: CRPPLAVFTDTQYF. CDR3 coding DNA: TGCAGACCCCCTCTAGCGGTATTCACAGATACGCAGTATTTT.

Ten or more counts support this clonotype. The chain links TRBV20-1 to TRBJ2-5; no reliable D call. The CDR3 runs 13 residues. Looked up from germline, CDR1 is DFQATT and CDR2 is SNEGSKA (reference sequence). V lost 5 bases and J 2 bases, leaving 12 bases between the germline ends. CDR3 DNA sequence: TGCAGTGCTCTAGGACCAGATCAAGAGACCCAGTACTTC. Protein product: CSALGPDQETQYF.

This clonotype has a count of ten or more. The CDR3 DNA sequence: TGCAGTGCTCCCCAAGGCGGGGGGCCCAATGAGCAGTTCTTC. This codes for CSAPQGGGPNEQFF. The chain uses TRBV20-1 and TRBJ2-1, with 8 bases fitting TRBD2. Germline assignment: CDR1 DFQATT and CDR2 SNEGSKA (reference sequence). The CDR3 is 14 residues long. V gave up 5 bases and J gave up 6 bases; unmatched junction bases: 9.

This clonotype was counted only a few times. The chain carries TRBV12-3 or TRBV12-4 and TRBJ1-5; 9 positions agree with TRBD1. The V gene end was trimmed by 6 bases and the J gene end by 5 bases; junction bases not matched to a gene: 17. This CDR3 region has 18 residues. CDR3 sequence: CASSTRVDRGKGDQPQHF. The CDR3 nucleotides are TGTGCCAGCAGCACCAGGGTGGACAGGGGTAAGGGGGATCAGCCCCAGCATTTT.

The chain uses TRBV6-2 or TRBV6-3 and TRBJ2-5; D is undetermined. V lost 11 bases to trimming and J lost 2 bases, with 12 bases between them. Germline V CDR1 and CDR2: MNHEY, SVGEGT. The CDR3 sequence is 12 residues long. The CDR3 coding sequence is TGTGCCTGTAAGGGAAATCAAGAGACCCAGTACTTC. The encoded protein is CACKGNQETQYF.

There are a few counts of this clonotype. This chain uses TRBV7-2 with TRBJ1-4; 9 nucleotides align to TRBD1. V dropped 5 bases and J dropped 8; count of bases not matched to a gene: 6. The germline gives CDR1 SGHTA, CDR2 FQGNSA. The CDR3 totals 14 residues. For the CDR3, the DNA is TGTGCCAGCAGCCAGGACAGGGGCAGCGAAAAACTGTTTTTT. This codes for CASSQDRGSEKLFF.

This clonotype has ten or more counts. The chain joins TRBV20-1 to TRBJ2-4; TRBD2 agrees at 8 bases. Germline assignment: CDR1 DFQATT and CDR2 SNEGSKA (reference sequence). Trimming took 3 bases from V and 0 from J; bases not matched to a gene: 13. This CDR3 spans 18 amino acids. The CDR3 coding sequence is TGCAGTGCTAGCCCACTAGCGGTGACACTCCTAGCCAAAAACATTCAGTACTTC. This sequence encodes CSASPLAVTLLAKNIQYF.

The chain carries TRBV7-9 and TRBJ2-3, with 10 bases lining up with TRBD2. This CDR3 spans 17 amino acids. The trim removed 0 bases at V and 2 bases at J, leaving 5 bases unmatched. Germline loops: CDR1 SEHNR, CDR2 FQNEAQ (reference sequence). CDR3 region: CASSLARLAGATDTQYF. The CDR3 nucleotides are TGTGCCAGCAGCTTAGCGAGGCTAGCGGGGGCCACAGATACGCAGTATTTT.

The chain's CDR3 is CASSFSGRTDTQYF. The CDR3 DNA reads as TGCGCCAGCAGCTTCAGCGGGCGCACAGATACGCAGTATTTT. The rearrangement uses TRBV5-1 and TRBJ2-3; TRBD2 might be the D (6 bases). Between the trimmed V and J ends, which lost 2 bases and 1 base, there was a span of 8 bases. The V gene's germline CDR1 is SGHRS and CDR2 YFSETQ. This CDR3 comprises 14 residues.